This T cell receptor beta chain was sequenced during a study of blood T cell repertoires in COVID-19. The participants were between about 18 and 100 years old and came from under 25 US areas. Clones were read by immunoSEQ multiplex PCR, and TCRdb kept only the in-frame ones, dropping some. The table includes about 380,000 clones, 88% detected once. What was sequenced was PBMCs or T cells enriched from blood (not recorded which). This sequence was found in a woman aged 18-29 years who had recovered from COVID-19.

CDR3 region: CSVEDRQGAGEQYF. Here the CDR3 DNA reads TGCAGCGTTGAAGATCGGCAGGGGGCGGGCGAGCAGTACTTC. The V gene is TRBV29-1, the J gene TRBJ2-7; 8 nucleotides match TRBD1. The V and J ends lost 0 bases and 6 bases, in that order; junction bases with no gene match: 7. The germline V gene has CDR1 SQVTM and CDR2 ANQGSEA. The CDR3 is 14 residues long.